Listed here are 8 T cell receptor beta chains from one sample, sequenced in a study of T cells in Graves' hyperthyroidism and ophthalmopathy. Amplified TCR beta CDR3 regions came from RNA transcripts. TCR CDR3 regions were first amplified by RT-PCR with HTBI primers. TCRdb re-called the multiplex PCR reads with MiXCR, one entry per CDR3 protein. The data contain under 700,000 distinct CDR3 sequences, about half of them singletons. Source material: peripheral blood or thyroid tissue (not recorded which). The receptors were gathered from a woman in her late teens or twenties with Graves' hyperthyroidism.

The chain employs TRBV7-3 and TRBJ1-2; D uncertain. The V gene lost 6 bases and the J gene lost 5 bases, with 10 bases spanning the gap. Germline values: CDR1 SGHTA, CDR2 FQGTGA. CDR3 size: 12 residues. The CDR3 protein is CASSPGEYGYTF. The CDR3 DNA reads as TGTGCCAGCAGTCCAGGTGAATATGGCTACACCTTC.

The count of this clonotype is one. The V call is TRBV2, the J call TRBJ2-7, with D possibly matching TRBD2 (6 bases). V was cut by 6 bases and J by 5 bases, with 17 bases left in between. Germline V gene sequence: CDR1 SNHLY, CDR2 FYNNEI. This CDR3 comprises 14 residues. For the CDR3, the DNA is TGTGCCAGCAGCTTACGGGTGGGCGGGAACGAGCAGTACTTC. Translated, it gives CASSLRVGGNEQYF.

CDR3 sequence: CSVEDQRQGRAVGELFF. The CDR3 nucleotides are TGCAGCGTTGAAGATCAGCGACAGGGGAGGGCCGTCGGGGAGCTGTTTTTT. The rearrangement links TRBV29-1 to TRBJ2-2; perhaps TRBD1 as D (8 bases). Deletions cut 0 bases from V and 7 bases from J, with 21 bases between. The germline CDR1 and CDR2 sequences are SQVTM and ANQGSEA. The CDR3 length is 17 residues.

The rearrangement links TRBV7-3 to TRBJ1-1; D possibly corresponds to TRBD1 (5 bases). Germline V gene data show CDR1 as SGHTA and CDR2 as FQGTGA. This CDR3 has 15 amino acids. The V gene lost 4 bases and the J gene lost 0 bases, with 12 bases spanning the gap. The DNA of the CDR3 is TGTGCCAGCAGCTCCTCAGGGAACATGAACACTGAAGCTTTCTTT. This sequence encodes CASSSSGNMNTEAFF.

This clonotype was counted a few times. CDR3 loop: CASSFGSSNEKLFF. In DNA form, the CDR3 reads TGTGCCAGCAGCTTTGGCAGTAGTAATGAAAAACTGTTTTTT. The rearrangement uses TRBV7-9 and TRBJ1-4, with D unresolved. The CDR3 has 14 amino acids. V was trimmed by 3 bases and J by 4 bases, leaving 9 bases between them. CDR1 is SEHNR and CDR2 is FQNEAQ in the germline V gene (reference sequence).

A word on this clonotype: The CDR3 ends on some other residue instead of the conserved phenylalanine or tryptophan, so this is likely a read error. The DNA is omitted, as the CDR3 cannot be located on it reliably, and the CDR3 follows TCRdb's listing. CDR3 amino acids: CASRAGGHTGELFA. J is TRBJ2-2 and V is TRBV2; the table's TRBD2 call for D was not verified on the DNA. With termini counted, the CDR3 has 14 amino acids. CDR1 is SNHLY and CDR2 is FYNNEI in the germline V gene.

This clonotype was observed at least ten times. V usage is TRBV7-9 and J usage is TRBJ2-2; D uncertain. Per germline, CDR1 SEHNR and CDR2 FQNEAQ (reference sequence). This CDR3 comprises 15 residues. V lost 4 bases to trimming and J lost 0 bases, with 9 bases between them. CDR3 DNA sequence: TGTGCCAGCAGCTCGGACGGAGCGAACACCGGGGAGCTGTTTTTT. Its protein product is CASSSDGANTGELFF.

This clonotype has a count of ten or more. This chain uses TRBV14 with TRBJ1-3; no firm D call. Germline V gene sequence: CDR1 SGHDN, CDR2 FVKESK. The CDR3 sequence is 14 residues long. V lost 2 bases and J lost 4, with 9 bases in between. In DNA form, the CDR3 reads TGTGCCAGCAGCCAACGACCCGTGGGAAACACCATATATTTT. Its translation: CASSQRPVGNTIYF.